The 5 T cell receptor beta chains reported below all come from one sample, sequenced in a study of blood T cells in healthy people across ages. Through a sample-barcoded 5' primer and a J-beta primer mix, a second PCR was run for 7 to 11 cycles. A single record per CDR3 protein comes from TCRdb applying MiXCR to the 5' RACE reads. The table records 650,000 to 1,000,000 distinct CDR3 sequences, 35% to 40% of them present only once. The source material was blood. The receptors were gathered from a young man in good health.

V is TRBV7-9 and J is TRBJ2-1; a possible D gene is TRBD1 (6 bases). The CDR3 covers 16 residues. V lost 2 bases, J lost 1 base, and 12 bases lay in between. Looked up from germline, CDR1 is SEHNR and CDR2 is FQNEAQ (reference sequence). CDR3 loop: CASSLNTGTSYNEQFF. In nucleotides, the CDR3 is TGTGCCAGCAGCTTAAACACCGGGACATCCTACAATGAGCAGTTCTTC.

The J gene is TRBJ2-7, the V gene TRBV29-1; tentatively, D is TRBD1 (6 bases). The CDR3 totals 13 residues. Germline assignment: CDR1 SQVTM and CDR2 ANQGSEA. With 7 bases removed from V and 1 base from J, the gap between germline ends came to 14 bases. The CDR3 DNA is TGCAGCGCCCAAGACAGGCCGTCCTACGAGCAGTACTTC. Encoded protein: CSAQDRPSYEQYF.

The genes are TRBV6-1 and TRBJ2-4; D gene unclear. Per the germline V gene, CDR1 is MNHNS and CDR2 is SASEGT. The CDR3 spans 15 residues. The V end lost 2 bases, the J end lost 3 bases, and 11 bases lay between the germline ends. Written as DNA, the CDR3 is TGTGCCAGCAGTGAACTGGTGGGATTCAAAAACATTCAGTACTTC. Its translation: CASSELVGFKNIQYF.

The chain joins TRBV10-3 to TRBJ2-3; D is ambiguous. CDR3 size: 14 residues. V was pared by 1 base and J by 6 bases, with 11 bases between. Germline V gene sequence: CDR1 ENHRY, CDR2 SYGVKD. DNA for the CDR3: TGTGCCATCAGTGAGTACGGCGTCGGTGATACGCAGTATTTT. This codes for CAISEYGVGDTQYF.

V usage is TRBV4-1 and J usage is TRBJ1-1, with D unclear. CDR1 MGHRA and CDR2 YSYEKL come from the germline V gene. The CDR3 sequence is 14 residues long. V gave up 2 bases and J gave up 7 bases, with 14 bases separating them. This CDR3 is CASSQSRNRDEAFF. CDR3 DNA sequence: TGCGCCAGCAGCCAAAGTCGTAATCGGGATGAAGCTTTCTTT.